These 3 T cell receptor beta chains originate from one sample sequenced in a study of beta chain features in type 1 diabetes. TCRB transcripts that were expressed got sequenced, as all of the isolated RNA had been reverse transcribed. Assay: immunoSEQ multiplex PCR; the TCRdb copy retains only in-frame clones and omits some. In the table there are 200,000 to 250,000 clones, roughly 30% of which are singletons. Sequencing input: central memory CD4+ T cells from blood. The receptors derive from a man under 40 in good health.

The chain links TRBV28 to TRBJ1-2; 7 bases agree with TRBD1. The V gene's germline CDR1 is MDHEN and CDR2 SYDVKM. The V and J ends lost 6 bases and 4 bases, in that order; junction bases with no gene match: 8. The CDR3 loop spans 14 amino acids. In nucleotides, the CDR3 is TGTGCCAGCAGCGTAGGGACAGCGTTCTATGGCTACACCTTC. Translated, it gives CASSVGTAFYGYTF.

V gene TRBV18 combines with J gene TRBJ1-1, with 10 bases that match TRBD1. The V gene's germline CDR1 is KGHSH and CDR2 LQKENI. The CDR3 covers 16 residues. V trimming: 5 bases; J trimming: 9 bases; junction bases outside the gene matches: 15. The CDR3 loop is CASSFGTLTGGSQAFF. The CDR3 DNA follows: TGTGCCAGCTCATTCGGTACGCTGACAGGGGGCTCACAAGCTTTCTTT. Full variable domain (missing parts from reference TRBV18 and TRBJ1-1): NAGVMQNPRHLVRRRGQEARLRCSPMKGHSHVYWYRQLPEEGLKFMVYLQKENIIDESGMPKERFSAEFPKEGPSILRIQQVVRGDSAAYFCASSFGTLTGGSQAFFGQGTRLTVV.

This clone is a singleton in its sample. The V call is TRBV4-2, the J call TRBJ2-4, with 8 bases aligning to TRBD1. The CDR3 is 15 amino acids. Germline trimming cut 1 base from V and 11 bases from J; bases unmatched to any gene: 10. Germline CDR1 is LGHNA and CDR2 is YNFKEQ. The CDR3 region has the DNA TGTGCCAGCAGCCAAGGAGGGAACAGGGGGGTTGTTCAGTACTTC. Translating it yields CASSQGGNRGVVQYF.